What follows are 7 T cell receptor beta chains derived from one specimen sequenced in a study of neurological immune-mediated disorders. TCRdb called the 5' RACE reads again in MiXCR, with one record for every CDR3 protein. The sample yields 80,000 to 100,000 distinct CDR3 sequences, around 3.5% seen once. Material for sequencing was PBMCs. The receptor source for this set is a woman in her forties or fifties with multiple sclerosis.

This clonotype was observed at least ten times. The chain links TRBV29-1 to TRBJ1-5; 7 positions match TRBD1. CDR3 length equals 15 residues. Germline CDR1 SQVTM, CDR2 ANQGSEA. V lost 6 bases to trimming and J lost 0 bases; unmatched junction nucleotides: 8. The CDR3 DNA sequence: TGCAGCGTCGCCGGACAGGACGATAGCAATCAGCCCCAGCATTTT. Protein product: CSVAGQDDSNQPQHF.

This clonotype was detected many times. This chain links TRBV27 with TRBJ2-7, with 8 bases matching TRBD1. J was trimmed by 2 bases and V by 5 bases; bases with no gene match: 8. CDR3 length: 15 amino acids. Germline V gene lookup returns CDR1 MNHEY and CDR2 SMNVEV (reference sequence). CDR3 DNA sequence: TGTGCCAGCAGTCCGGGACAGGACCCAACCTACGAGCAGTACTTC. This translates into CASSPGQDPTYEQYF.

This clonotype was observed many times. This chain links TRBV12-3 or TRBV12-4 with TRBJ1-1, with D maybe TRBD1 (5 bases). V dropped 3 bases and J dropped 4 bases, with 15 bases sitting between them. This CDR3 comprises 15 residues. The CDR3 nucleotides are TGTGCCAGCAGTTTTAGTCCCGGGGCGACCACTGAAGCTTTCTTT. It translates to CASSFSPGATTEAFF.

In this sample, this clonotype turned up many times. This chain connects TRBV20-1 to TRBJ2-7; D might be TRBD2 (6 bases). Between the trimmed V and J ends, which lost 0 bases and 9 bases, there was a span of 21 bases. The CDR3 length is 15 residues. From germline, CDR1 is DFQATT and CDR2 SNEGSKA (reference sequence). CDR3 loop: CSARDGSVAGLGQYF. Written as DNA, the CDR3 is TGCAGTGCTAGAGATGGTAGTGTGGCGGGGTTAGGGCAGTACTTC.

This clonotype has ten or more counts. The chain combines TRBV10-3 with TRBJ2-4, with 12 bases lining up with TRBD2. The ends lost 6 bases at V and 5 bases at J; junction bases unmatched: 14. CDR1 is ENHRY and CDR2 is SYGVKD in the germline V gene. There are 18 residues in the CDR3. The CDR3 DNA follows: TGTGCCATCAGCCCCAACTTCCTAGCGGGGGGGCCTGAAAACATTCAGTACTTC. Translation gives CAISPNFLAGGPENIQYF.

Ten or more counts support this clonotype. The J gene is TRBJ2-5, the V gene TRBV20-1; TRBD1 or TRBD2 may be the D gene (6 bases each). This CDR3 has 15 amino acids. V was trimmed by 0 bases and J by 3 bases, leaving 14 bases between them. Germline V gene lookup returns CDR1 DFQATT and CDR2 SNEGSKA (reference sequence). This CDR3 reads CSARETGDTKETQYF. CDR3 nucleotides: TGCAGTGCTAGAGAGACGGGGGACACGAAAGAGACCCAGTACTTC.

The table lists this clonotype with many counts. The CDR3 here is CASSPTPDLSYNEQFF. As DNA, the CDR3 is TGCGCCAGCAGCCCCACCCCGGACTTGTCCTACAATGAGCAGTTCTTC. The V and J genes are TRBV5-1 and TRBJ2-1; D is possibly TRBD2 (5 bases). The CDR3 contains 16 residues. V dropped 4 bases and J dropped 1 base, with 15 bases sitting between them. Germline CDR1 SGHRS, CDR2 YFSETQ.